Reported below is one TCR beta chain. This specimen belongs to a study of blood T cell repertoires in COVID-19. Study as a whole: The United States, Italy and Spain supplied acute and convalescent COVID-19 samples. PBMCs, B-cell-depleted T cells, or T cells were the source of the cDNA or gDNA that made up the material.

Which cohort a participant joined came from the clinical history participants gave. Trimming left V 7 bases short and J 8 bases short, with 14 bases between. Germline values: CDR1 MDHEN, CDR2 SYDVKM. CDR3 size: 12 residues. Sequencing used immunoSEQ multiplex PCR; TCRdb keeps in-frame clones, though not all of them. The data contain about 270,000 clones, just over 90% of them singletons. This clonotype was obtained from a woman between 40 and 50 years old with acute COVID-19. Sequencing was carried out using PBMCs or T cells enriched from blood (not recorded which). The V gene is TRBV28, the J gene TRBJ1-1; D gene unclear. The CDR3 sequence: CASKGRAGEAFF. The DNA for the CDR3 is TGTGCCAGCAAAGGTAGGGCGGGAGAAGCTTTCTTT.